The sequence of this T cell receptor beta chain was determined in a study of Tregs in tolerant kidney transplant recipients (dated by TCRdb to about 2019). Broadly, across the study: The transplants used related donors with nonmyeloablative bone marrow transplantation, and mixed chimerism in the human trials was transient. TCRbeta sequencing was used in the study to identify donor-specific regulatory T cells before combined kidney and bone marrow transplantation, and the identified cells were then tracked after transplant.

Unmatched junction bases come to 5, with V trimmed by 2 bases and J by 5 bases. Reading the germline V gene gives CDR1 SQVTM and CDR2 ANQGSEA. Taken from cysteine to phenylalanine, the CDR3 has 13 residues. Part of the CDR3 DNA is given, 30 bases translated from base 1. On the study overall, not on this receptor specifically: Biological reproducibility was not examined directly, but technical replication error appeared to be minimal. Because the study included only a small number of patients, the results must be confirmed in larger populations and under other immunosuppression protocols. PCR primers changed over time for some patients, so nucleotide-level comparison across those patients' samples was not possible. Expanding Tregs with activated donor B cells appeared to identify the most biologically relevant and donor-specific TCRbeta repertoire. In tolerant patients, the expansion of donor-specific Tregs was greater than global Treg expansion, suggesting that the expansion was antigen-driven rather than nonspecific.

In the paper's terms, the time point label means: blood sample drawn before combined kidney and bone marrow transplant. In bulk CFSE mixed lymphocyte reactions, CFSE-labeled recipient PBMCs were cocultured with irradiated donor PBMCs for five to seven days, then stained for CD3/CD4/CD8 and FACS-sorted. The patients were a handful of recipients of combined kidney and bone marrow transplants from the ITN036ST trial, and samples were available only for these trial subjects. Healthy control blood was processed to PBMCs with a Ficoll density gradient and then cryopreserved, whereas patient PBMCs were collected both before and after transplant. Worth noting for this clone: Which antigen it targets is not known. The read finishes 3 residues shy of the CDR3 end, and the germline J gene is used to complete it.

Genomic DNA was extracted from sorted cells with the QIAGEN DNeasy Blood and Tissue Kit for TCRbeta CDR3 sequencing. High-throughput TCRbeta CDR3 sequencing was carried out commercially through immunoSEQ, with PCR amplification with bias correction and internal controls included. In the source study's methods: Unique productive TCRbeta sequences were defined by CDR3 nucleotide sequence where primers matched, and otherwise by CDR3 amino acid sequence together with Vbeta and Jbeta genes. A sequence was defined as donor-reactive if the sequence was expanded at least 5-fold in CFSE-low cells compared with unstimulated cells and had a frequency of at least 0.01% in CFSE-low cells. Jensen-Shannon divergence, calculated on the top 100 TCRbeta sequences ranked by frequency, was used to quantify repertoire divergence. For samples with multiple sequencing runs, sorting error was corrected in each run separately before the runs were combined. TCRdb obtained this table from immuneACCESS and retained in-frame rearrangements with V and J assigned. These tables miss some clones; where compared with another copy, unresolved V genes account for less than half of the shortfall, and the remainder is unexplained. V and J calls plus clone size are reproduced from that table; the DNA served to infer D and trimming. This sample's listing comprises about 2,700 clones. The top ten clonotypes cover around 5.2% of the sample.

The receptor was isolated from a human patient who received a combined kidney and bone marrow transplant. The chain was built from TRBV29-1 and TRBJ2-7, and 8 bases in between align with TRBD1. Source: CD8+ T cells from blood cultured with allogeneic cells, taken before the transplant. The CDR3 protein is CSVELDRDDEQYF. Incomplete CDR3 DNA: TGCAGCGTTGAATTGGACAGGGACGACGAG.